This T cell receptor beta chain was recovered during a study of blood T cells in healthy people across ages. As for the study in general: For every two T cells, template switching captured about one barcoded beta molecule.

There are many counts of this clonotype. No antigen is known for it. Study results and caveats: With age, beta diversity per million T cells declined roughly linearly, significantly by approximately 40.

PCR was performed a second time for about 7 to 11 cycles using a sample-barcoded 5' primer and a J-beta primer mix. TCRdb ran MiXCR on the 5' RACE reads and lists one entry per CDR3 protein. The sample has some 1.6 million distinct CDR3 sequences, 34% seen once. The draw of peripheral blood yielded about 10 milliliters from each donor. V was pared by 6 bases and J by 7 bases, with 10 bases between. The CDR3 is 11 amino acids. CDR1 and CDR2 from the germline V gene are MNHEY and SVGEGT. The source is a young woman in good health. This rearrangement joins TRBV6-2 or TRBV6-3 to TRBJ2-7; tentatively, D is TRBD1 (6 bases). The sequenced sample consisted of blood. CDR3 nucleotides: TGTGCCAGCAGCCGAGACAGGGAGCAGTACTTC. Protein product: CASSRDREQYF.